This is a list of T cell receptor beta chains from one sample in a study of Ad26.COV2.S vaccination and SARS-CoV-2 variants. TCRdb keeps only in-frame clones here, not all; method: immunoSEQ multiplex PCR. The sample lists about 97,000 clones; roughly 80% were seen once. The sequences come from peripheral blood, collected after recovery from COVID-19. The receptors were gathered from a human donor who had recovered from COVID-19. CDR3s leave out the opening cysteine and the closing phenylalanine or tryptophan. The order of the fields is CDR3 protein, V gene, J gene.

cdr3_aa: SVDQGAQRSYGYT; v_call: TRBV29-1; j_call: TRBJ1-2
cdr3_aa: ASSQVSRLSYEQY; v_call: TRBV3-1/TRBV3-2; j_call: TRBJ2-7
cdr3_aa: ASSPRDVDIQY; v_call: TRBV5-1; j_call: TRBJ2-4
cdr3_aa: AWSYGQGARETQY; v_call: TRBV30; j_call: TRBJ2-5
cdr3_aa: ASSQFEGPTDTQY; v_call: TRBV3-1/TRBV3-2; j_call: TRBJ2-3
cdr3_aa: ASSLGAGGDYGYT; v_call: TRBV7-6; j_call: TRBJ1-2
cdr3_aa: ASSFPQPQH; v_call: TRBV28; j_call: TRBJ1-5
cdr3_aa: ASSEQGGAETQY; v_call: TRBV7-7; j_call: TRBJ2-5
cdr3_aa: AISESPDRQETQY; v_call: TRBV10-3; j_call: TRBJ2-5
cdr3_aa: ASSLWGLAGFQETQY; v_call: TRBV5-1; j_call: TRBJ2-5
cdr3_aa: SASGTSLYEQY; v_call: TRBV29-1; j_call: TRBJ2-7
cdr3_aa: ASSLGPHLTGLVETQY; v_call: TRBV28; j_call: TRBJ2-5
cdr3_aa: ASSAAGGSPLH; v_call: TRBV2; j_call: TRBJ1-6
cdr3_aa: ASSLANAGETQY; v_call: TRBV2; j_call: TRBJ2-5
cdr3_aa: ASSQDLSGGETQY; v_call: TRBV3-1/TRBV3-2; j_call: TRBJ2-5
cdr3_aa: ATRWGAGGSPLH; v_call: TRBV28; j_call: TRBJ1-6
cdr3_aa: ASSLTGDSYEQY; v_call: TRBV5-1; j_call: TRBJ2-7
cdr3_aa: ASGAHWGAGGYT; v_call: TRBV5-6; j_call: TRBJ1-2
cdr3_aa: ASSPQTVNEQF; v_call: TRBV19; j_call: TRBJ2-1
cdr3_aa: ASSTDRTPSYEQY; v_call: TRBV6-5; j_call: TRBJ2-7
cdr3_aa: ASSQGLAGMIWTDTQY; v_call: TRBV4-1; j_call: TRBJ2-3
cdr3_aa: ASSQLGLGNQPQH; v_call: TRBV4-1; j_call: TRBJ1-5
cdr3_aa: ASSPISSGGALTDTQY; v_call: TRBV5-4; j_call: TRBJ2-3
cdr3_aa: ASSPGQGWNSPLH; v_call: TRBV13; j_call: TRBJ1-6
cdr3_aa: ASSPQGQLNSPLH; v_call: TRBV7-3; j_call: TRBJ1-6
cdr3_aa: AWSLAGTHYGYT; v_call: TRBV30; j_call: TRBJ1-2
cdr3_aa: ASNGGVNTEAF; v_call: TRBV19; j_call: TRBJ1-1
cdr3_aa: ASSLRGGQGGDGYT; v_call: TRBV28; j_call: TRBJ1-2
cdr3_aa: ASSPRTGNTGELF; v_call: TRBV11-3; j_call: TRBJ2-2
cdr3_aa: ASSLERSGGNEQF; v_call: TRBV5-1; j_call: TRBJ2-1
cdr3_aa: ASSDIGAPNYGYT; v_call: TRBV6-1; j_call: TRBJ1-2
cdr3_aa: ASSERQEGGAYEQY; v_call: TRBV2; j_call: TRBJ2-7
cdr3_aa: ASSPQRGGPGELF; v_call: TRBV6-1; j_call: TRBJ2-2
cdr3_aa: ASSLEVGGSYEQY; v_call: TRBV7-6; j_call: TRBJ2-7
cdr3_aa: ASSPTRGRGRVEQY; v_call: TRBV18; j_call: TRBJ2-7
cdr3_aa: AWSVPTWGQPQH; v_call: TRBV30; j_call: TRBJ1-5
cdr3_aa: ASSLRAVNTEAF; v_call: TRBV5-5; j_call: TRBJ1-1
cdr3_aa: ASSVRGGFTSSYNEQF; v_call: TRBV6-1; j_call: TRBJ2-1
cdr3_aa: ASSVPETAEQF; v_call: TRBV18; j_call: TRBJ2-1
cdr3_aa: ASSHGGLQY; v_call: TRBV6-2/TRBV6-3; j_call: TRBJ2-7
cdr3_aa: ASSLSGGTYEQY; v_call: TRBV7-3; j_call: TRBJ2-7
cdr3_aa: ASSRTVGAVQETQY; v_call: TRBV4-1; j_call: TRBJ2-5
cdr3_aa: SVEEGQGIYGYT; v_call: TRBV29-1; j_call: TRBJ1-2
cdr3_aa: SVEVLLDTQY; v_call: TRBV29-1; j_call: TRBJ2-3
cdr3_aa: SVWEGYGYT; v_call: TRBV20-1; j_call: TRBJ1-2
cdr3_aa: ASSPRDNYEQY; v_call: TRBV7-9; j_call: TRBJ2-7
cdr3_aa: SASLPLGQGANQPQH; v_call: TRBV20-1; j_call: TRBJ1-5
cdr3_aa: ASSFGVQETQY; v_call: TRBV5-1; j_call: TRBJ2-5
cdr3_aa: ASSKLTGEFEQY; v_call: TRBV19; j_call: TRBJ2-7